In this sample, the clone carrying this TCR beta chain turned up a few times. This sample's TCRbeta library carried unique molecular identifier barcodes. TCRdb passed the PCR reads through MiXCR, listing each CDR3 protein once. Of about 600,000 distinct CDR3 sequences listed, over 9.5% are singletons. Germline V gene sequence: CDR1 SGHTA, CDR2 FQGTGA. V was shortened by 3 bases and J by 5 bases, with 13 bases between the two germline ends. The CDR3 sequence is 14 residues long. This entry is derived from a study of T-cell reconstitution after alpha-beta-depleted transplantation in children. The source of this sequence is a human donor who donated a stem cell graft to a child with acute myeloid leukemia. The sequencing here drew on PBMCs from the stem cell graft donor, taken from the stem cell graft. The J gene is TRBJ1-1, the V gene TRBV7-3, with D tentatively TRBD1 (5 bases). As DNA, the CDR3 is TGTGCCAGCAGCTTGGGGACCCTCGGGACTGAAGCTTTCTTT. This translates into CASSLGTLGTEAFF.